What follows is one T cell receptor (beta chain) and its context. No antigen is known for it. This CDR3 spans 14 amino acids. The trim removed 11 bases at V and 2 bases at J, leaving 8 bases unmatched. The data derive from a study of type 1 regulatory T cells. In the study overall: T-allo10 is an in vitro-generated, Tr1-enriched CD4 T cell product specific for alloantigen.

TCRdb called the reads again in MiXCR, with one record for every CDR3 protein. This sample yields roughly 21,000 distinct CDR3 sequences, of which less than 50% are seen a single time; 4.8% belongs to the top ten. The chain recombines TRBV12-3 or TRBV12-4 with TRBJ2-5; 10 bases are shared with TRBD2. Sequencing used cultured T cells, either the whole culture or a sorted T cell fraction (not recorded which). The source is a human donor in good health. In nucleotides, the CDR3 is TGTGCCTCCAGAAGAGCGGGGGGGCAAGAGACCCAGTACTTC. Its protein is CASRRAGGQETQYF.